One sample yielded the 30 T cell receptor beta chains listed below, sequenced in a study of OX40 agonist ivuxolimab in advanced cancers. Data came from immunoSEQ multiplex PCR; TCRdb stores just in-frame clones and leaves some out. The sample holds more than 15,000 clones, roughly four fifths seen once. Sequencing was performed on CD4+ or CD8+ T cells sorted from blood, taken in a trial of the OX40 agonist ivuxolimab. These receptors came from an adult with an advanced solid tumor such as melanoma, head and neck, liver or kidney cancer.

The chain couples TRBV29-1 to TRBJ1-1; no definite D call. Looked up from germline, CDR1 is SQVTM and CDR2 is ANQGSEA. V dropped 5 bases and J dropped 1 base, with 8 bases sitting between them. The CDR3 loop spans 12 amino acids. DNA of the CDR3: TGCAGCGTTACGGCGCCGAACACTGAAGCTTTCTTT. It translates to CSVTAPNTEAFF.

The CDR3 region has the DNA TGTGCCAGCAGCTTAGCCTCCGGCGGGGAAAAACTGTTTTTT. Translated: CASSLASGGEKLFF. The chain links TRBV11-2 to TRBJ1-4, with D uncertain. Germline lookup yields CDR1 SGHAT and CDR2 FQNNGV. This CDR3 region has 14 residues. The germline V and J ends were trimmed by 1 base and 8 bases, with 11 bases remaining between them.

The chain employs TRBV14 and TRBJ2-5; TRBD2 matches at 9 bases. The CDR3 contains 16 residues. CDR1 SGHDN and CDR2 FVKESK come from the germline V gene. Trimming took 3 bases from V and 5 from J; bases not matched to a gene: 10. CDR3 in amino acids: CASSQSGASGVETQYF. The CDR3 nucleotides read TGTGCCAGCAGCCAGAGCGGGGCTAGCGGGGTGGAGACCCAGTACTTC.

The rearrangement uses TRBV7-9 and TRBJ1-4; D is unresolved. Germline CDR1 and CDR2: SEHNR and FQNEAQ (reference sequence). There are 14 residues in the CDR3. V lost 0 bases to trimming and J lost 7 bases, with 9 bases between them. This CDR3 reads CASSLAGVGEKLFF. DNA for the CDR3: TGTGCCAGCAGCTTAGCCGGGGTGGGTGAAAAACTGTTTTTT. Based on the CDR3 plus reference TRBV7-9 and TRBJ1-4, the full variable domain is DTGVSQNPRHKITKRGQNVTFRCDPISEHNRLYWYRQTLGQGPEFLTYFQNEAQLEKSRLLSDRFSAERPKGSFSTLEIQRTEQGDSAMYLCASSLAGVGEKLFFGSGTQLSVL.

The chain has TRBV7-9 and TRBJ2-7; no definite D call. The CDR3 extends over 12 amino acids. Trimming took off 5 bases at V and 7 bases at J, with 12 bases between the two ends. CDR1 is SEHNR and CDR2 is FQNEAQ in the germline V gene (reference sequence). The CDR3 is CASSPDIEEQYF. Here the CDR3 DNA reads TGTGCCAGCAGCCCAGACATTGAAGAGCAGTACTTC.

The V and J genes are TRBV6-9 and TRBJ2-7, with D tentatively TRBD1 or TRBD2 (6 bases each). Trimming removed 6 bases at V and 5 bases at J, with 17 bases between. Germline CDR1 MNHGY, CDR2 SVAAGI. CDR3 length: 14 amino acids. CDR3 DNA: TGTGCCAGCAGATCCGCCGGGGGCTTAAACGAGCAGTACTTC. Residues: CASRSAGGLNEQYF.

This clone was detected only a few times. The chain uses TRBV5-6 and TRBJ1-5, with D unresolved. This CDR3 is built from 13 residues. Germline CDR1 SGHDT, CDR2 YYEEEE. V was cut by 4 bases and J by 7 bases, with 12 bases left in between. The CDR3 is CASSRATGQPQHF. The CDR3 DNA follows: TGTGCCAGCAGCCGAGCCACGGGGCAGCCCCAGCATTTT.

This clone appeared a single time. The chain has TRBV27 and TRBJ2-7; the D gene is possibly TRBD2 (5 bases). CDR1 and CDR2 from the germline V gene are MNHEY and SMNVEV (reference sequence). CDR3 size: 15 residues. V dropped 4 bases and J dropped 3 bases, with 16 bases sitting between them. CDR3 residues: CASSSRGADLYEQYF. Here the CDR3 DNA reads TGTGCCAGCAGTTCCCGGGGAGCGGACCTCTACGAGCAGTACTTC.

The V and J genes are TRBV4-3 and TRBJ2-7, with D tentatively TRBD1 (5 bases). Germline V gives CDR1 LGHNA, CDR2 YSLEER. This CDR3 is 14 amino acids long. V dropped 0 bases and J dropped 5 bases, with 11 bases sitting between them. CDR3 sequence reads: CASSQDQEGDEQYF. CDR3 nucleotide sequence: TGCGCCAGCAGCCAAGATCAGGAAGGGGACGAGCAGTACTTC.

The rearrangement uses TRBV19 and TRBJ1-3; D ambiguous. Per the germline V gene, CDR1 is LNHDA and CDR2 is SQIVND (reference sequence). V was pared by 7 bases and J by 6 bases, with 19 bases between. There are 15 residues in the CDR3. The CDR3 protein is CASTIGVLAVNTIYF. In nucleotides, the CDR3 is TGTGCCAGTACCATCGGGGTTCTCGCGGTAAACACCATATATTTT.

This sequence joins TRBV27 and TRBJ1-2; possible D gene TRBD1, 6 bases. The V end was cut by 5 bases, the J end by 4 bases, with 11 bases between. The CDR3 spans 13 residues. Per the germline V gene, CDR1 is MNHEY and CDR2 is SMNVEV (reference sequence). CDR3 amino acids: CASSRGAFYGYTF. The CDR3 coding sequence is TGTGCCAGCAGTCGGGGGGCCTTCTATGGCTACACCTTC.

In this sample, this clone turned up many times. V usage is TRBV5-6 and J usage is TRBJ2-2; D perhaps matches TRBD2 (5 bases). Germline assignment: CDR1 SGHDT and CDR2 YYEEEE. The CDR3 spans 13 residues. Trimming removed 7 bases from V and 5 bases from J, with 12 bases in between. CDR3 residues: CASDYRGTGELFF. The CDR3 DNA follows: TGTGCCAGCGACTACAGAGGAACCGGGGAGCTGTTTTTT.

This clone was seen a handful of times. The chain uses TRBV7-9 and TRBJ1-1; D may be TRBD1 (6 bases). This CDR3 comprises 12 residues. Trimming left V 5 bases short and J 6 bases short, with 10 bases between. Germline values: CDR1 SEHNR, CDR2 FQNEAQ (reference sequence). The CDR3 region has the DNA TGTGCCAGCAGCAATGACAGGCCTGAAGCTTTCTTT. Its protein is CASSNDRPEAFF.

This chain connects TRBV7-2 to TRBJ2-6; D unresolved. Per germline, CDR1 SGHTA and CDR2 FQGNSA. Trimming removed 3 bases from V and 1 base from J, with 7 bases in between. The CDR3 covers 15 residues. For the CDR3, the DNA is TGTGCCAGCAGCTTTGGAATGTCTGGGGCCAACGTCCTGACTTTC. Translated: CASSFGMSGANVLTF.

The rearrangement uses TRBV9 and TRBJ2-3, with 13 bases that match TRBD2. V shed 0 bases and J 4 bases; nucleotides not matched to a gene: 5. The CDR3 is 17 amino acids. Germline V gene data show CDR1 as SGDLS and CDR2 as YYNGEE. CDR3 residues: CASSVAELAGGADTQYF. CDR3 sequence (DNA): TGTGCCAGCAGCGTAGCGGAACTAGCGGGGGGGGCAGATACGCAGTATTTT.

The chain employs TRBV27 and TRBJ2-2; TRBD1 agrees at 10 bases. The CDR3 has 17 residues. Germline trimming cut 4 bases from V and 4 bases from J; bases unmatched to any gene: 9. CDR1 MNHEY and CDR2 SMNVEV come from the germline V gene (reference sequence). CDR3 sequence reads: CASSSIPGQGSTGELFF. The CDR3 DNA reads as TGTGCCAGCAGTTCCATCCCGGGACAGGGGAGCACCGGGGAGCTGTTTTTT.

V usage is TRBV30 and J usage is TRBJ2-3; D is perhaps TRBD1 (5 bases). Germline V gene data show CDR1 as GTSNPN and CDR2 as SVGIG (reference sequence). There are 15 residues in the CDR3. V lost 3 bases and J lost 4, with 17 bases in between. CDR3 bases: TGTGCCTGGAGCGCTGGGGCCCAGTCCGCAGATACGCAGTATTTT. This gives the protein CAWSAGAQSADTQYF.

The chain employs TRBV27 and TRBJ2-6, with TRBD1 matching over 8 bases. The V gene's germline CDR1 is MNHEY and CDR2 SMNVEV (reference sequence). V trimming: 7 bases; J trimming: 2 bases; junction bases outside the gene matches: 4. The CDR3 sequence is 15 residues long. The CDR3 is CASTRDRTGANVLTF. For the CDR3, the DNA is TGTGCCAGCACCCGGGACAGGACTGGGGCCAACGTCCTGACTTTC.

The gene calls are TRBV9 and TRBJ2-7; the D call may be TRBD1 or TRBD2 (5 bases each). Trimming cost V 4 bases and J 6 bases, with 8 bases left between them. The CDR3 spans 11 residues. Germline V gene sequence: CDR1 SGDLS, CDR2 YYNGEE. Here the CDR3 reads CASSPGGEQYF. The CDR3 DNA is TGTGCCAGCAGCCCTGGGGGCGAGCAGTACTTC. Full variable domain (rest looked up from reference TRBV9 and TRBJ2-7): DSGVTQTPKHLITATGQRVTLRCSPRSGDLSVYWYQQSLDQGLQFLIQYYNGEERAKGNILERFSAQQFPDLHSELNLSSLELGDSALYFCASSPGGEQYFGPGTRLTVT.

The gene calls are TRBV27 and TRBJ2-7; 9 positions match TRBD2. The CDR3 is made up of 15 amino acids. The germline V gene has CDR1 MNHEY and CDR2 SMNVEV (reference sequence). Losses at the gene ends were 0 bases for V and 3 bases for J; bases not matched to a gene: 3. The CDR3 protein is CASSLSAGGRYEQYF. The CDR3 DNA reads TGTGCCAGCAGTTTATCAGCGGGAGGCCGCTACGAGCAGTACTTC.

The chain employs TRBV4-1 and TRBJ2-7, with a possible D match to TRBD2 (6 bases). Germline values: CDR1 MGHRA, CDR2 YSYEKL. The CDR3 extends over 14 amino acids. Deletions cut 0 bases from V and 4 bases from J, with 10 bases between. CDR3 in amino acids: CASSQDMDYYEQYF. DNA for the CDR3: TGCGCCAGCAGCCAAGATATGGACTATTACGAGCAGTACTTC.

This rearrangement joins TRBV4-3 to TRBJ1-3, with D perhaps matching TRBD1 (6 bases). V was clipped by 3 bases and J by 3 bases, with 18 bases between them. The CDR3 extends over 17 amino acids. Germline lookup yields CDR1 LGHNA and CDR2 YSLEER. The CDR3 loop is CASSHLGAGQGGNTIYF. As DNA, the CDR3 is TGCGCCAGCAGCCACCTGGGGGCAGGGCAAGGTGGAAACACCATATATTTT.

The genes are TRBV27 and TRBJ1-5; perhaps TRBD1 as D (5 bases). V was trimmed by 4 bases and J by 7 bases, leaving 11 bases between them. Germline CDR1 is MNHEY and CDR2 is SMNVEV (reference sequence). The CDR3 has 13 residues. The CDR3 is CASSYGGAQPQHF. The CDR3 region has the DNA TGTGCCAGCAGTTACGGAGGGGCCCAGCCCCAGCATTTT.

The genes are TRBV5-8 and TRBJ2-5; no clear D. The J call could be wrong; TRBJ2-7 is a better fit for the DNA end. Germline assignment: CDR1 SGHTS and CDR2 YDEGEE. This CDR3 contains 11 residues. The CDR3 region has the DNA TGTGCCAGCAGCTTCCCGTACGAGCAGTACTTC. It is translated as CASSFPYEQYF.

CDR3 nucleotides: TGTGCCAGCAGCTTACCTCCGGGAGGGCCTACAGATACGCAGTATTTT. Translation gives CASSLPPGGPTDTQYF. The V gene is TRBV7-9, the J gene TRBJ2-3; TRBD2 matches at 8 bases. Germline V gene data show CDR1 as SEHNR and CDR2 as FQNEAQ (reference sequence). Trimming removed 2 bases from V and 3 bases from J; junction bases left unmatched: 7. This CDR3 is built from 16 residues.

The rearrangement joins TRBV5-1 to TRBJ2-7, with D maybe TRBD1 (6 bases). Looked up from germline, CDR1 is SGHRS and CDR2 is YFSETQ. This CDR3 is built from 13 residues. The V and J ends lost 3 bases and 1 base respectively, with 8 bases between them. CDR3 sequence reads: CASSSTGSYEQYF. The CDR3 DNA sequence: TGCGCCAGCAGCTCGACAGGTTCCTACGAGCAGTACTTC.

The V and J genes are TRBV11-2 and TRBJ2-5; tentative D call: TRBD1 (6 bases). V was clipped by 0 bases and J by 0 bases, with 11 bases between them. CDR3 length: 16 amino acids. The germline V gene has CDR1 SGHAT and CDR2 FQNNGV. The DNA of the CDR3 is TGTGCCAGCAGCTTAGAGTACCAGGGGAACCAAGAGACCCAGTACTTC. Protein product: CASSLEYQGNQETQYF.

This clone appeared once. Within the sample, other DNA sequences also encode this same CDR3. The chain links TRBV5-4 to TRBJ1-3; D is possibly TRBD1 (5 bases). This CDR3 contains 14 residues. V lost 4 bases and J 1 base, leaving 9 bases between the germline ends. From germline, CDR1 is SGHNT and CDR2 YYREEE (reference sequence). CDR3 in amino acids: CASSPGSSGNTIYF. The CDR3 region has the DNA TGTGCCAGCAGCCCAGGGTCGTCTGGAAACACCATATATTTT.

The chain has TRBV28 and TRBJ1-1; no clear D. The V and J ends lost 5 bases and 0 bases respectively, with 10 bases between them. The CDR3 is 14 residues long. Germline V gene data show CDR1 as MDHEN and CDR2 as SYDVKM. The CDR3 DNA reads TGTGCCAGCAGTCCCCTAGGGATGAACACTGAAGCTTTCTTT. This gives the protein CASSPLGMNTEAFF.

The chain joins TRBV5-6 to TRBJ2-1; D is possibly TRBD2 (6 bases). The V end was cut by 0 bases, the J end by 5 bases, with 9 bases between. The germline V gene encodes CDR1 SGHDT and CDR2 YYEEEE. This CDR3 has 14 amino acids. CDR3 nucleotides: TGTGCCAGCAGCTTGGTGACTAGGAACAATGAGCAGTTCTTC. This sequence encodes CASSLVTRNNEQFF.